The 23 T cell receptor beta chains listed next were all sequenced from one sample in a study of molecular identifiers for immune sequencing clone quantification. TCRdb passed the PCR reads through MiXCR, listing each CDR3 protein once. The data hold approximately 670,000 distinct CDR3 sequences, with nearly 20% observed a single time. Sequenced sample: naive CD8+ T cells from blood, with Jurkat cell RNA spiked in. The subset is: FACS-sorted CD8+CD4-CCR7+CD45RA+ naive T cells. The receptors were sampled from a human donor in good health. Some libraries in this study had Jurkat cell RNA spiked in.

This clonotype was seen many times. The chain employs TRBV5-8 and TRBJ1-6, with unresolved D. The germline V gene encodes CDR1 SGHTS and CDR2 YDEGEE. The CDR3 sequence is 14 residues long. The ends were cut back, 5 bases at V and 7 bases at J, with 13 bases in the middle. The CDR3: CASSTNGVNSPLHF. The DNA of the CDR3 is TGTGCCAGCAGTACCAACGGCGTAAATTCACCCCTCCACTTT.

This clonotype was picked up many times. The chain couples TRBV9 to TRBJ2-2; maybe TRBD1 (5 bases). The CDR3 covers 15 residues. The V gene's germline CDR1 is SGDLS and CDR2 YYNGEE. The V and J ends lost 0 bases and 1 base respectively, with 7 bases between them. In DNA form, the CDR3 reads TGTGCCAGCAGCGTAGACGGACAGAACACCGGGGAGCTGTTTTTT. Translating it yields CASSVDGQNTGELFF.

This clonotype was counted ten times or more. The chain employs TRBV29-1 and TRBJ2-3; possibly TRBD1 for D (5 bases). The CDR3 contains 11 residues. From germline, CDR1 is SQVTM and CDR2 ANQGSEA. Trimming took off 5 bases at V and 3 bases at J, with 6 bases between the two ends. The CDR3 nucleotides are TGCAGCGTTTCAGGGACAGATACGCAGTATTTT. This codes for CSVSGTDTQYF.

Many counts were recorded for this clonotype. DNA of the CDR3: TGTGCCAGCAGCCAAGGGGAGGGAGAGGCCTATAATTCACCCCTCCACTTT. Amino acid sequence: CASSQGEGEAYNSPLHF. V is TRBV14 and J is TRBJ1-6, with no clear D. This CDR3 is 17 amino acids long. Trimming stripped 1 base from V and 2 bases from J, with 12 bases between. From germline, CDR1 is SGHDN and CDR2 FVKESK.

The table lists this clonotype with many counts. V usage is TRBV4-1 and J usage is TRBJ1-2; perhaps TRBD1 as D (6 bases). CDR3 size: 16 residues. Germline V CDR1 and CDR2: MGHRA, YSYEKL. V was clipped by 0 bases and J by 1 base, with 12 bases between them. As DNA, the CDR3 is TGCGCCAGCAGCCAAGAGGGACATCCAAATAACTATGGCTACACCTTC. It specifies CASSQEGHPNNYGYTF.

This clonotype was recorded many times. This chain uses TRBV5-6 with TRBJ2-5; 8 bases line up with TRBD1. V was clipped by 4 bases and J by 5 bases; unmatched bases: 4. This CDR3 contains 13 residues. CDR1 SGHDT and CDR2 YYEEEE come from the germline V gene. The CDR3 sequence is CASSKTGDETQYF. DNA for the CDR3: TGTGCCAGCAGCAAGACAGGGGATGAGACCCAGTACTTC.

The table lists this clonotype with many counts. The J gene is TRBJ2-6, the V gene TRBV19; D is unresolved. This CDR3 comprises 16 residues. Trimming stripped 0 bases from V and 3 bases from J, with 9 bases between. The germline V gene encodes CDR1 LNHDA and CDR2 SQIVND (reference sequence). In DNA form, the CDR3 reads TGTGCCAGTAGTATAGACGCGAATCGTGGGGCCAACGTCCTGACTTTC. It specifies CASSIDANRGANVLTF.

Of note for this clonotype: A much larger clone sits a single nucleotide away, making a read error possible. This chain joins TRBV29-1 and TRBJ1-2; TRBD1 might be the D (5 bases). V lost 6 bases and J lost 7, with 27 bases in between. Germline V gene sequence: CDR1 SQVTM, CDR2 ANQGSEA. This CDR3 has 16 residues. CDR3 DNA sequence: TGCAGCGTGTCACCATCGACAGAGGGGACCGCCTGTGGCTACACCTTC. Its translation: CSVSPSTEGTACGYTF.

A word on this clonotype: A much larger clone differs from this one at a single base, so this may be a read error. This chain connects TRBV5-1 to TRBJ1-6, with 7 bases lining up with TRBD1. V shed 4 bases, J shed 8 bases, and the junction held 3 bases outside the gene matches. This CDR3 is built from 13 residues. Germline V gene data show CDR1 as SGHRS and CDR2 as YFSETQ. This CDR3 reads CASSGDSHSPLHF. In nucleotides, the CDR3 is TGCGCCAGCAGCGGGGACAGCCATTCACCCCTCCACTTT.

This clonotype was counted at least ten times. V gene TRBV7-3 combines with J gene TRBJ2-3, with a possible D match to TRBD1 (5 bases). The CDR3 spans 14 residues. The V gene lost 6 bases and the J gene lost 4 bases, with 14 bases spanning the gap. Germline CDR1 reads SGHTA; CDR2 reads FQGTGA. This CDR3 is CASRIAQGSDTQYF. CDR3 bases: TGTGCCAGCAGAATAGCCCAGGGTTCAGATACGCAGTATTTT.

In its sample, this clonotype was seen once. The V and J genes are TRBV6-2 or TRBV6-3 and TRBJ2-1; D uncertain. The CDR3 loop spans 11 amino acids. Germline V gives CDR1 MNHEY, CDR2 SVGEGT. Trimming pared 3 bases from V and 8 bases from J, leaving 5 bases between. The CDR3: CASSYFHEQFF. The CDR3 DNA reads as TGTGCCAGCAGTTATTTCCATGAGCAGTTCTTC.

As to this clonotype: The final CDR3 position lacks the conserved phenylalanine or tryptophan, pointing to a likely read error. The chain has TRBV11-2 and TRBJ1-4, with D tentatively TRBD1 (6 bases). Germline CDR1 SGHAT, CDR2 FQNNGV. The CDR3 spans 16 residues. Trimming pared 7 bases from V and 2 bases from J, leaving 17 bases between. CDR3 loop: CASTGDPEGTNEKLFY. The CDR3, as DNA: TGTGCCAGCACAGGGGACCCCGAAGGGACTAATGAAAAACTGTTTTAT.

This clonotype is a singleton in its sample. The CDR3 carries no conserved terminal phenylalanine or tryptophan, so it likely arises from a read error. The chain has TRBV4-2 and TRBJ1-4, with TRBD1 identical over 7 bases. The CDR3 is made up of 15 amino acids. Germline CDR1 reads LGHNA; CDR2 reads YNFKEQ. V was clipped by 1 base and J by 6 bases; unmatched bases: 5. CDR3: CASSQGQGGDEKLFS. The CDR3 nucleotides are TGTGCCAGCAGCCAAGGACAGGGAGGGGATGAAAAACTGTTTTCT.

Ten or more counts support this clonotype. The V and J genes are TRBV27 and TRBJ2-7; D is possibly TRBD1 or TRBD2 (5 bases each). Germline CDR1 reads MNHEY; CDR2 reads SMNVEV (reference sequence). The CDR3 contains 14 residues. Trimming removed 6 bases at V and 3 bases at J, with 15 bases between. In DNA form, the CDR3 reads TGTGCCAGCAGATACTCCGGGGCATTCTACGAGCAGTACTTC. Residues: CASRYSGAFYEQYF.

This clonotype was seen a few times. The chain uses TRBV3-1 and TRBJ2-3, with 11 bases lining up with TRBD2. This CDR3 region has 17 residues. J lost 4 bases, V lost 4 bases, and 10 bases had no gene match. Germline lookup yields CDR1 LGHDT and CDR2 YNNKEL (reference sequence). CDR3: CASSLSTSGSFADTQYF. CDR3 nucleotide sequence: TGTGCCAGCAGCCTAAGCACTAGCGGGAGCTTTGCAGATACGCAGTATTTT.

Comments on this clonotype: A single base separates this from a much larger clone, so it may be a read error. The CDR3 reads CASSLEVSLTNNEQFF. Written as DNA, the CDR3 is TGTGCCAGCAGCTTAGAGGTCAGCCTGACTAACAATGAGCAGTTCTTC. The V call is TRBV7-9, the J call TRBJ2-1; tentative D call: TRBD2 (5 bases). The CDR3 is 16 residues long. Trimming took off 1 base at V and 5 bases at J, with 15 bases between the two ends. Germline values: CDR1 SEHNR, CDR2 FQNEAQ (reference sequence).

In this sample, this clonotype turned up many times. The chain couples TRBV14 to TRBJ2-3; 9 bases are a match to TRBD2. Per the germline V gene, CDR1 is SGHDN and CDR2 is FVKESK. Trimming cost V 3 bases and J 2 bases; bases outside gene matches: 3. The CDR3 sequence is 15 residues long. As DNA, the CDR3 is TGTGCCAGCAGCCAGACTAGCGGCGTCACAGATACGCAGTATTTT. This sequence encodes CASSQTSGVTDTQYF.

A single count supports this clonotype. A much larger clonotype is one base distant, so this may be a read error. The chain recombines TRBV4-3 with TRBJ1-1; 9 nucleotides agree with TRBD1. The germline CDR1 and CDR2 sequences are LGHNA and YSLEER. CDR3 size: 14 residues. CDR3 nucleotide sequence: TGCGCCAACAGCCAAAATCGACAGGGGGCTGAAGCTTTCTTT. As protein: CANSQNRQGAEAFF.

To note about this clonotype: A read error may explain this, as a much larger clone is one base away. The V call is TRBV20-1, the J call TRBJ2-7; 10 nucleotides agree with TRBD1. Germline V gene lookup returns CDR1 DFQATT and CDR2 SNEGSKA (reference sequence). The CDR3 sequence is 14 residues long. The CDR3 protein is CSASQDRGPGERYF. Written as DNA, the CDR3 is TGCAGTGCTAGCCAAGACAGGGGGCCGGGCGAGCGGTACTTC.

This clonotype was seen repeatedly, ten times or more. V gene TRBV6-5 combines with J gene TRBJ1-1; the D gene is possibly TRBD1 (5 bases). V shed 8 bases and J shed 1 base, with 11 bases lying between them. The CDR3 is made up of 13 amino acids. Germline V gene lookup returns CDR1 MNHEY and CDR2 SVGAGI. For the CDR3, the DNA is TGTGCCAGCGGGCACGACAGGAACACTGAAGCTTTCTTT. This gives the protein CASGHDRNTEAFF.

This clonotype was counted ten times or more. The chain combines TRBV3-1 with TRBJ1-2; TRBD1 aligns across 11 bases. This CDR3 has 15 residues. Germline V gene lookup returns CDR1 LGHDT and CDR2 YNNKEL (reference sequence). With V trimmed by 0 bases and J by 4 bases, 1 base remained unmatched. CDR3 bases: TGTGCCAGCAGCCAAGACGGGACAGGGGGCTATGGCTACACCTTC. The encoded protein is CASSQDGTGGYGYTF.

This clonotype was detected ten times or more. The rearrangement joins TRBV29-1 to TRBJ1-2, with D possibly TRBD1 on 6 matching bases. V lost 3 bases and J lost 3, with 11 bases in between. The CDR3 runs 13 residues. Germline V gene sequence: CDR1 SQVTM, CDR2 ANQGSEA. CDR3 in amino acids: CSVDNREHYGYTF. CDR3 DNA: TGCAGCGTTGATAACAGGGAGCACTATGGCTACACCTTC. Complete variable domain (other parts from reference TRBV29-1 and TRBJ1-2): SAVISQKPSRDICQRGTSLTIQCQVDSQVTMMFWYRQQPGQSLTLIATANQGSEATYESGFVIDKFPISRPNLTFSTLTVSNMSPEDSSIYLCSVDNREHYGYTFGSGTRLTVV.

This clonotype was observed at least ten times. The chain recombines TRBV9 with TRBJ1-1, with D unresolved. There are 14 residues in the CDR3. The ends were cut back, 3 bases at V and 4 bases at J, with 13 bases in the middle. CDR1 is SGDLS, CDR2 YYNGEE, per germline. The chain's CDR3 is CASSAQSPTTEAFF. The DNA for the CDR3 is TGTGCCAGCAGCGCCCAAAGCCCTACCACTGAAGCTTTCTTT. The variable domain in full, with the rest retrieved from reference TRBV9 and TRBJ1-1, is DSGVTQTPKHLITATGQRVTLRCSPRSGDLSVYWYQQSLDQGLQFLIQYYNGEERAKGNILERFSAQQFPDLHSELNLSSLELGDSALYFCASSAQSPTTEAFFGQGTRLTVV.